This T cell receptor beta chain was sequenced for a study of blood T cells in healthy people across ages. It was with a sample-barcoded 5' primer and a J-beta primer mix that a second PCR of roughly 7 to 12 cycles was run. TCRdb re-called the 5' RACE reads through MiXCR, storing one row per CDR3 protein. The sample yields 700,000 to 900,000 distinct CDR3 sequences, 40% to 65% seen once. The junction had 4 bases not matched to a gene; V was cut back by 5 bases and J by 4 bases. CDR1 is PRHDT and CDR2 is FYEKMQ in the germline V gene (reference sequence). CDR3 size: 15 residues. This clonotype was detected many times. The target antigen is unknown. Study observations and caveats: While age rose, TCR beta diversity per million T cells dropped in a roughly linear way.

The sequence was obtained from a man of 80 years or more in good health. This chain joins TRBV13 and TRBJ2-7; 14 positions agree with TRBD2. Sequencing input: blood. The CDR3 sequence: CASSAGTSGSYEQYF. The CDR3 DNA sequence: TGTGCCAGCAGCGCCGGGACTAGCGGGAGTTACGAGCAGTACTTC. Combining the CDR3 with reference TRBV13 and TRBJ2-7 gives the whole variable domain AAGVIQSPRHLIKEKRETATLKCYPIPRHDTVYWYQQGPGQDPQFLISFYEKMQSDKGSIPDRFSAQQFSDYHSELNMSSLELGDSALYFCASSAGTSGSYEQYFGPGTRLTVT.